Listed below are T cell receptor beta chains from one sample, sequenced in a study of OX40 agonist ivuxolimab in advanced cancers. The assay was immunoSEQ multiplex PCR, and TCRdb's table has in-frame clones only and misses some. The sample includes around 70,000 clones, 82% of them seen just once. Source: CD4+ or CD8+ T cells sorted from blood, taken in a trial of the OX40 agonist ivuxolimab. These receptors were taken from an adult with an advanced solid tumor such as melanoma, head and neck, liver or kidney cancer. Both conserved end residues are trimmed from each CDR3.

V	CDR3
TRBV4-1	ASSPGGHTTGELF
TRBV6-6	ASSMGTANEKLF
TRBV28	ASSPRLAQF
TRBV28	ASQKQGRYTEAF
TRBV5-1	ASSLGQGGQDEQF
TRBV9	ASSVGTGGNEQF
TRBV7-2	ASSSRQPDGYT
TRBV11-2	ASSLAHDRGTQY
TRBV7-8	ASSLAQGFETQY
TRBV27	ASSLTGPPDTQY
TRBV6-5	ASSSGGGGRSPLH
TRBV19	ASSMVQAGEETQY
TRBV5-1	ASSLATASAGELF
TRBV6-5	ASTEGGDSNQPQH
TRBV28	ASSSPGGYGRYGYT
TRBV7-2	ASRKGLAGWETQY
TRBV6-5	ASSYSPRDTEAF
TRBV7-2	ASSLGYTEAF
TRBV5-4	ASSLEQGAETQY
TRBV5-1	ASSLGQETQY
TRBV27	ASSPGGYGYT
TRBV6-6	ATTSGPKETQY
TRBV5-1	ASSLTGTVTYEQY
TRBV18	ASSPGREEGVETQY
TRBV28	ASRPDRGWDQPQH
TRBV10-3	AIRRGQDSYEQY
TRBV15	ATSRVGTGALQQY
TRBV29-1	SVVGVGNTIY
TRBV19	ASSIRQGLHLQPQH
TRBV13	ASSLGLRIASTDTQY
TRBV9	ASKNGLAGPAKNIQY
TRBV18	ASSRDFQETQY
TRBV4-2	ASSPLGLTGGAF
TRBV20-1	NLPVPRPY
TRBV28	ASSFSGNYGYT
TRBV7-9	ASSLPGGRDGYT
TRBV19	ASNYGYT
TRBV27	ASTPSGGPAGELF
TRBV5-5	ASSLLGETQY
TRBV9	ASSVSERTDTQY
TRBV15	ATSRTLDRRYEQY
TRBV21-1	ASSNGEYEQY